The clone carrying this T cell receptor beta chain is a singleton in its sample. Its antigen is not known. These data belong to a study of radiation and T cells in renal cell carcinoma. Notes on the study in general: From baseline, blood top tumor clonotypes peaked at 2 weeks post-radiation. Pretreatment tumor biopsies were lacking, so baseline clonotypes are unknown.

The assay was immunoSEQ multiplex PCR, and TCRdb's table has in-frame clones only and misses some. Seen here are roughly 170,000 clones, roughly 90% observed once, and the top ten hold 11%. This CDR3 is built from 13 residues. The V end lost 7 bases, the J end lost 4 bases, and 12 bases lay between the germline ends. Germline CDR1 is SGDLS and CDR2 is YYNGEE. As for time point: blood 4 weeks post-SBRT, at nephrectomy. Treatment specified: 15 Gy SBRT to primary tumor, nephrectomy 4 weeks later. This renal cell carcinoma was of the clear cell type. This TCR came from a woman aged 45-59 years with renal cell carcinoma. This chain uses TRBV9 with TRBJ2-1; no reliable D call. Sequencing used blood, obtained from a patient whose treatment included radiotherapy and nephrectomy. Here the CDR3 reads CASGRSLYNEQFF. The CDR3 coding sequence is TGTGCCAGCGGCCGGTCCTTATACAATGAGCAGTTCTTC.